Following are 30 T cell receptor beta chains from one sample sequenced in a study of T cells in Graves' hyperthyroidism and ophthalmopathy (dated by TCRdb to about 2019). Libraries were constructed by multiplex PCR. Data came from an Illumina HiSeq 2000. TCR beta CDR3 regions were amplified from RNA transcripts. A first-round RT-PCR of the TCR CDR3 used the HTBI primer set with the Qiagen OneStep RT-PCR kit. TCRdb reanalyzed the raw reads on its own, using fastp at Q25 for trimming and MiXCR for clone calling, and kept in-frame beta chains. Records with the same CDR3 protein are collapsed into one entry carrying the most frequent genes and DNA. This sample lists 250,000 to 350,000 distinct CDR3 sequences; about 20% were detected once. The biggest ten clones account for 50% to 75% of the sample. Sequencing input: blood. These receptors all stem from a man aged 25-45 years with Graves' ophthalmopathy.

The V gene is TRBV11-2, the J gene TRBJ1-2; no reliable D call. Looked up from germline, CDR1 is SGHAT and CDR2 is FQNNGV. Trimming removed 5 bases at V and 6 bases at J, with 28 bases between. The length of the CDR3 is 18 residues. The CDR3 bases are TGTGCCAGCAGCCCCCCGCCCTATTCACGGGAGGAGAAACATGGCTACACCTTC. Its protein product is CASSPPPYSREEKHGYTF. Full variable domain (missing parts from reference TRBV11-2 and TRBJ1-2): EAGVAQSPRYKIIEKRQSVAFWCNPISGHATLYWYQQILGQGPKLLIQFQNNGVVDDSQLPKDRFSAERLKGVDSTLKIQPAKLEDSAVYLCASSPPPYSREEKHGYTFGSGTRLTVV.

A remark on this clonotype: One end of the junction is discordant with germline, which a read error may explain. J is TRBJ2-3 and V is TRBV24-1; D is ambiguous. The length of the CDR3 is 13 residues. The germline V gene encodes CDR1 KGHDR and CDR2 SFDVKD. For the CDR3, the DNA is TGTGCCACCAGTGACCAGAACACAGATAAGCAGTATTTT. This codes for CATSDQNTDKQYF.

The chain couples TRBV28 to TRBJ1-6; a possible D gene is TRBD1 (5 bases). The length of the CDR3 is 14 residues. Germline CDR1 is MDHEN and CDR2 is SYDVKM. V was shortened by 6 bases and J by 11 bases, with 17 bases between the two germline ends. The CDR3 bases are TGTGCCAGCAGGCCCCCGGGGGTACCTCCACCCCTCCACTTT. Translation gives CASRPPGVPPPLHF.

This clonotype was seen at least ten times. This chain joins TRBV3-1 and TRBJ1-1, with TRBD1 matching over 8 bases. CDR3 length: 13 residues. Per the germline V gene, CDR1 is LGHDT and CDR2 is YNNKEL (reference sequence). The ends lost 4 bases at V and 5 bases at J; junction bases unmatched: 3. CDR3 protein: CASSRRGLTEAFF. DNA for the CDR3: TGTGCCAGCAGCCGCAGGGGGCTGACTGAAGCTTTCTTT. Looking up the rest from reference TRBV3-1 and TRBJ1-1 gives the full variable domain: DTAVSQTPKYLVTQMGNDKSIKCEQNLGHDTMYWYKQDSKKFLKIMFSYNNKELIINETVPNRFSPKSPDKAHLNLHINSLELGDSAVYFCASSRRGLTEAFFGQGTRLTVV.

This clonotype was observed a few times. The chain carries TRBV20-1 and TRBJ2-1; 8 nucleotides match TRBD2. Germline CDR1 and CDR2: DFQATT and SNEGSKA (reference sequence). V was clipped by 0 bases and J by 3 bases; unmatched bases: 7. CDR3 length equals 16 residues. CDR3 sequence (DNA): TGCAGTGCTAGAGACCAAGCGGGAGAGCGCTACAATGAGCAGTTCTTC. Its translation: CSARDQAGERYNEQFF.

This clonotype was observed a handful of times. The chain employs TRBV20-1 and TRBJ2-1, with 10 nucleotides matching TRBD2. The CDR3 consists of 14 residues. The germline V gene has CDR1 DFQATT and CDR2 SNEGSKA (reference sequence). V shed 6 bases and J 9 bases; nucleotides not matched to a gene: 11. The CDR3 here is CSASPHLAGVEQFF. The CDR3 bases are TGCAGTGCCAGCCCGCACCTAGCGGGAGTTGAGCAGTTCTTC.

This chain links TRBV28 with TRBJ2-2; D assignment may be TRBD1 or TRBD2 (10 bases each). Trimming removed 8 bases from V and 7 bases from J, with 29 bases in between. Germline CDR1 MDHEN, CDR2 SYDVKM. This CDR3 comprises 18 residues. CDR3 in amino acids: CASLGTGASGRGNGELFF. In nucleotides, the CDR3 is TGTGCCAGCCTTGGGACAGGGGCCAGCGGGAGGGGGAACGGGGAGCTGTTTTTT.

V gene TRBV30 combines with J gene TRBJ2-7; D might be TRBD1 (6 bases). The CDR3 sequence is 11 residues long. V lost 5 bases to trimming and J lost 6 bases, with 11 bases between them. CDR1 is GTSNPN, CDR2 SVGIG, per germline (reference sequence). The CDR3, as DNA: TGTGCCTGGGTCAGGGGTAGCGAGCAGTACTTC. It codes for CAWVRGSEQYF.

This sequence joins TRBV6-1 and TRBJ2-5; 7 bases map to TRBD2. This CDR3 has 14 amino acids. V shed 6 bases and J 7 bases; nucleotides not matched to a gene: 11. Germline V gives CDR1 MNHNS, CDR2 SASEGT. In DNA, the CDR3 is TGTGCCAGCAGCCTTGAGGCCTCGGGGGGGACCCAGTACTTC. Amino acid sequence: CASSLEASGGTQYF.

V is TRBV5-6 and J is TRBJ2-6; no firm D call. Trimming stripped 0 bases from V and 5 bases from J, with 3 bases between. The CDR3 extends over 13 amino acids. CDR1 and CDR2 (germline): SGHDT, YYEEEE. CDR3 in amino acids: CASSLARANVLTF. The CDR3 DNA is TGTGCCAGCAGCTTGGCTCGGGCCAACGTCCTGACTTTC. The full variable domain, completed using reference TRBV5-6 and TRBJ2-6, is DAGVTQSPTHLIKTRGQQVTLRCSPKSGHDTVSWYQQALGQGPQFIFQYYEEEERQRGNFPDRFSGHQFPNYSSELNVNALLLGDSALYLCASSLARANVLTFGAGSRLTVL.

This clonotype turned up a few times. Compared with germline, one end of the junction differs, possibly owing to a read error. The chain has TRBV12-3 or TRBV12-4 and TRBJ2-1; 16 nucleotides match TRBD2. This CDR3 spans 20 amino acids. This chain's CDR3 is CAGRSGTSGRATTSYNEQFF. As DNA, the CDR3 is TGTGCCGGCAGGTCCGGGACTAGCGGGAGGGCGACGACCTCCTACAATGAGCAGTTCTTC.

This clonotype has at least ten counts. The chain carries TRBV20-1 and TRBJ1-1; no definite D call. Trimming left V 5 bases short and J 1 base short, with 23 bases between. CDR1 and CDR2 from the germline V gene are DFQATT and SNEGSKA (reference sequence). This CDR3 is 17 amino acids long. CDR3 region: CSALIDGERTRNTEAFF. The DNA for the CDR3 is TGCAGTGCTTTAATAGACGGAGAGCGAACCCGGAACACTGAAGCTTTCTTT.

The CDR3 loop reads CASSLDGAKNIQYF. The CDR3, as DNA: TGCGCCAGCAGCTTGGACGGAGCCAAAAACATTCAGTACTTC. The chain links TRBV5-1 to TRBJ2-4; D is ambiguous. Between the trimmed V and J ends, which lost 0 bases and 0 bases, there was a span of 4 bases. The V gene's germline CDR1 is SGHRS and CDR2 YFSETQ. The CDR3 totals 14 residues.

This clonotype was picked up many times. V usage is TRBV11-3 and J usage is TRBJ2-5, with D perhaps TRBD2 (6 bases). The CDR3 totals 15 residues. Germline V gene lookup returns CDR1 SGHNT and CDR2 YENEEA. V was shortened by 6 bases and J by 0 bases, with 14 bases between the two germline ends. The CDR3 region has the DNA TGTGCCAGCAGATCCGGGACTTTGTACCAAGAGACCCAGTACTTC. It codes for CASRSGTLYQETQYF.

Many counts were recorded for this clonotype. V is TRBV28 and J is TRBJ2-1, with D perhaps given as TRBD1 or TRBD2 (6 bases each). The CDR3 is 13 residues long. CDR1 MDHEN and CDR2 SYDVKM come from the germline V gene. Trimming pared 8 bases from V and 7 bases from J, leaving 15 bases between. Here the CDR3 DNA reads TGTGCCAGCTCATGGGGGGCGAGGAATGAGCAGTTCTTC. Its translation: CASSWGARNEQFF. Using reference TRBV28 and TRBJ2-1 for the parts outside the CDR3, the full variable domain is DVKVTQSSRYLVKRTGEKVFLECVQDMDHENMFWYRQDPGLGLRLIYFSYDVKMKEKGDIPEGYSVSREKKERFSLILESASTNQTSMYLCASSWGARNEQFFGPGTRLTVL.

This clonotype showed up just a few times. The chain employs TRBV2 and TRBJ2-2; perhaps TRBD1 as D (6 bases). Trimming pared 9 bases from V and 2 bases from J, leaving 16 bases between. The germline gives CDR1 SNHLY, CDR2 FYNNEI. This CDR3 spans 15 amino acids. CDR3 DNA sequence: TGTGCCAGTAGAGTATACAGGGTTAACACCGGGGAGCTGTTTTTT. This translates into CASRVYRVNTGELFF.

The chain has TRBV20-1 and TRBJ2-1; maybe TRBD2 (6 bases). CDR1 and CDR2 (germline): DFQATT, SNEGSKA (reference sequence). The CDR3 totals 14 residues. V gave up 3 bases and J gave up 2 bases, with 11 bases separating them. The chain's CDR3 is CSASSGGTYNEQFF. The CDR3 nucleotides read TGCAGTGCTAGCTCTGGGGGGACCTACAATGAGCAGTTCTTC.

For this clonotype: At one end the junction does not follow the germline gene, possibly because of a read error. The rearrangement joins TRBV10-2 to TRBJ1-2; D not certain. The CDR3 is 13 residues long. Per germline, CDR1 WSHSY and CDR2 SAAADI. The CDR3 loop reads CASSESGSYGCTF. DNA of the CDR3: TGCGCCAGCAGTGAGTCAGGCAGCTATGGCTGCACCTTC.

This clonotype was counted only a few times. CDR3 in amino acids: CASSIGGRGTEAFF. CDR3 nucleotide sequence: TGTGCCAGTAGTATAGGCGGCAGGGGCACTGAAGCTTTCTTT. The V and J genes are TRBV19 and TRBJ1-1; the D gene is possibly TRBD1 (6 bases). The CDR3 is made up of 14 amino acids. V lost 1 base and J 4 bases, leaving 10 bases between the germline ends. Germline V lookup: CDR1 LNHDA, CDR2 SQIVND (reference sequence).

Ten or more counts support this clonotype. The CDR3 nucleotides are TGCAGTGCTAGGTCAGGGGGGTCATACGGCGAGCAGTACTTC. Its translation: CSARSGGSYGEQYF. The genes are TRBV20-1 and TRBJ2-7, with a weak D call TRBD1 (7 bases). Between the trimmed V and J ends, which lost 3 bases and 6 bases, there was a span of 18 bases. Per the germline V gene, CDR1 is DFQATT and CDR2 is SNEGSKA (reference sequence). There are 14 residues in the CDR3.

This clonotype turned up a few times. The chain joins TRBV10-2 to TRBJ1-1; D is undetermined. The CDR3 contains 15 residues. From germline, CDR1 is WSHSY and CDR2 SAAADI. Trimming cost V 0 bases and J 1 base, with 9 bases left between them. CDR3 coding DNA: TGCGCCAGCAGTGAGTCCGTAGGACGGAACACTGAAGCTTTCTTT. Translation gives CASSESVGRNTEAFF.

The chain links TRBV20-1 to TRBJ1-2; TRBD1 agrees at 7 bases. The CDR3 sequence is 14 residues long. Per germline, CDR1 DFQATT and CDR2 SNEGSKA (reference sequence). The junction had 10 bases not matched to a gene; V was cut back by 5 bases and J by 4 bases. The CDR3 DNA sequence: TGCAGTGCTGCCGGCGACAGGGTGAGCTATGGCTACACCTTC. It yields the protein CSAAGDRVSYGYTF.

This clonotype was observed a few times. This sequence joins TRBV5-1 and TRBJ2-2, with D possibly being TRBD1 or TRBD2 (5 bases each). CDR3 size: 14 residues. Trimming removed 4 bases from V and 7 bases from J, with 14 bases in between. Germline V gene sequence: CDR1 SGHRS, CDR2 YFSETQ. CDR3 sequence (DNA): TGCGCCAGCAGCCCGGGGCCCCGAGACGGGGAGCTGTTTTTT. It yields the protein CASSPGPRDGELFF.

V is TRBV7-2 and J is TRBJ1-5, with D perhaps matching TRBD1 (5 bases). V was clipped by 2 bases and J by 3 bases, with 8 bases between them. The germline gives CDR1 SGHTA, CDR2 FQGNSA. The CDR3 consists of 14 residues. CDR3 region: CASSLRGDNQPQHF. CDR3 sequence (DNA): TGTGCCAGCAGCTTACGGGGGGACAATCAGCCCCAGCATTTT.

This clonotype came up a few times. The chain uses TRBV29-1 and TRBJ1-3, with a tentative D call TRBD1 (6 bases). The germline V gene encodes CDR1 SQVTM and CDR2 ANQGSEA. The CDR3 runs to 14 residues. The V and J ends lost 7 bases and 2 bases respectively, with 15 bases between them. The CDR3 nucleotides read TGCAGCGCCTCCGACAGGCGGACTGGAAACACCATATATTTT. Protein: CSASDRRTGNTIYF.

The J gene is TRBJ2-3, the V gene TRBV29-1; 9 bases agree with TRBD2. Germline V gene sequence: CDR1 SQVTM, CDR2 ANQGSEA. V gave up 4 bases and J gave up 3 bases; unmatched junction bases: 2. CDR3 length equals 13 residues. The CDR3, as DNA: TGCAGCGTTGTGGCGGGAGGGACAGATACGCAGTATTTT. Translated: CSVVAGGTDTQYF.

V gene TRBV5-6 combines with J gene TRBJ2-1; 16 bases align to TRBD2. CDR1 is SGHDT and CDR2 is YYEEEE in the germline V gene. V gave up 2 bases and J gave up 9 bases; unmatched junction bases: 5. The CDR3 contains 16 residues. The CDR3 sequence: CASSLKGTSGRGEQFF. The CDR3 nucleotides read TGTGCCAGCAGCTTAAAGGGGACTAGCGGGAGGGGTGAGCAGTTCTTC.

The table lists this clonotype with a few counts. V and J are TRBV10-3 and TRBJ1-4, with TRBD1 identical over 10 bases. The CDR3 sequence is 14 residues long. Trimming at V came to 4 bases and at J to 8 bases, leaving 4 bases not matched to a gene. CDR1 is ENHRY and CDR2 is SYGVKD in the germline V gene. DNA for the CDR3: TGTGCCATCAGTGCCAGGGACAGGGGCGAAAAACTGTTTTTT. It is translated as CAISARDRGEKLFF.

This clonotype was seen a few times. V is TRBV6-2 or TRBV6-3 and J is TRBJ2-5, with 9 bases fitting TRBD2. Germline values: CDR1 MNHEY, CDR2 SVGEGT. The junction had 5 bases not matched to a gene; V was cut back by 5 bases and J by 1 base. The CDR3 is 15 amino acids. This chain's CDR3 is CASSPSGRPQETQYF. Here the CDR3 DNA reads TGTGCCAGCAGTCCGAGCGGGAGGCCCCAAGAGACCCAGTACTTC.

This clonotype was seen many times. The rearrangement uses TRBV28 and TRBJ2-7, with a weak D call TRBD2 (6 bases). V shed 5 bases and J shed 7 bases, with 21 bases lying between them. This CDR3 contains 15 residues. CDR1 and CDR2 (germline): MDHEN, SYDVKM. CDR3 DNA: TGTGCCAGCAGTCCCGTAGGAGGGTTATCGGGAGAGCAGTACTTC. It codes for CASSPVGGLSGEQYF.